Listed below are T cell receptor beta chains from one sample, sequenced in a study of cytomegalovirus exposure and HLA in healthy donors. Clones were sequenced by immunoSEQ multiplex PCR, and TCRdb holds only the in-frame ones, with some missing. The table lists about 120,000 clones, approximately 76% of them singletons. Input material: PBMCs. The receptor set was obtained from a man in his forties or fifties in good health and CMV-seropositive. CDR3s include the opening cysteine and the closing phenylalanine or tryptophan. Each record gives: clone size, J gene, V gene, D gene, CDR3 protein, CDR3 DNA. D genes are given only for firm matches. For some rows the clone size is stated as once, few or many, or as a class when expanded; others skip it.

abundance: .
j_gene: TRBJ2-7
v_gene: TRBV18
d_gene: .
CDR3aa: CASSDSREQYF
CDR3nt: TGTGCCAGCTCAGATAGTCGCGAGCAGTACTTC

abundance: .
j_gene: TRBJ1-4
v_gene: TRBV6-1
d_gene: .
CDR3aa: CASSDLSNGKLFF
CDR3nt: TGTGCCAGCAGTGATTTGAGTAATGGAAAACTGTTTTTT

abundance: .
j_gene: TRBJ2-5
v_gene: TRBV5-4
d_gene: .
CDR3aa: CASSSVAREETQYF
CDR3nt: TGTGCCAGCAGCTCGGTCGCCAGGGAAGAGACCCAGTACTTC

abundance: .
j_gene: TRBJ1-2
v_gene: TRBV14
d_gene: .
CDR3aa: CASSLSTDSRYGYTF
CDR3nt: TGTGCCAGCAGCCTCTCAACAGACAGCCGCTATGGCTACACCTTC

abundance: .
j_gene: TRBJ2-1
v_gene: TRBV9
d_gene: .
CDR3aa: CASSVVRGNEQFF
CDR3nt: TGTGCCAGCAGCGTAGTTCGGGGCAATGAGCAGTTCTTC

abundance: .
j_gene: TRBJ2-5
v_gene: TRBV4-3
d_gene: .
CDR3aa: CASSPRGQETQYF
CDR3nt: TGCGCCAGCAGCCCCAGGGGACAAGAGACCCAGTACTTC

abundance: few
j_gene: TRBJ2-3
v_gene: TRBV9
d_gene: .
CDR3aa: CASSGPGVSTDTQYF
CDR3nt: TGTGCCAGCAGCGGACCGGGAGTGTCCACAGATACGCAGTATTTT

abundance: .
j_gene: TRBJ2-2
v_gene: TRBV4-1
d_gene: .
CDR3aa: CASSQKILDTGELFF
CDR3nt: TGCGCCAGCAGCCAAAAAATTTTAGACACCGGGGAGCTGTTTTTT

abundance: .
j_gene: TRBJ2-3
v_gene: TRBV27
d_gene: .
CDR3aa: CASSFQGGNTDTQYF
CDR3nt: TGTGCCAGCAGTTTCCAGGGCGGTAACACAGATACGCAGTATTTT

abundance: .
j_gene: TRBJ1-1
v_gene: TRBV10-1
d_gene: .
CDR3aa: CASSKDSGGAEAFF
CDR3nt: TGCGCCAGCAGTAAGGACAGTGGGGGAGCTGAAGCTTTCTTT

abundance: few
j_gene: TRBJ2-7
v_gene: TRBV6-6
d_gene: .
CDR3aa: CASSYSGQTYEQYF
CDR3nt: TGTGCCAGCAGTTACTCCGGACAAACCTACGAGCAGTACTTC

abundance: .
j_gene: TRBJ2-5
v_gene: TRBV5-6
d_gene: TRBD2
CDR3aa: CASDHYLAERTLETQYF
CDR3nt: TGTGCCAGCGACCACTACCTAGCGGAACGGACCCTGGAGACCCAGTACTTC

abundance: .
j_gene: TRBJ2-4
v_gene: TRBV10-3
d_gene: .
CDR3aa: CATLDRDIQYF
CDR3nt: TGTGCCACCCTGGACAGAGACATTCAGTACTTC

abundance: .
j_gene: TRBJ1-5
v_gene: TRBV19
d_gene: .
CDR3aa: CASSIYSDQPQHF
CDR3nt: TGTGCCAGTAGCATTTACAGTGATCAGCCCCAGCATTTT

abundance: .
j_gene: TRBJ1-2
v_gene: TRBV19
d_gene: .
CDR3aa: CASSPTDTANYGYTF
CDR3nt: TGTGCCAGTAGTCCGACGGACACCGCTAACTATGGCTACACCTTC

abundance: .
j_gene: TRBJ1-1
v_gene: TRBV14
d_gene: .
CDR3aa: CASSQDQRTEAFF
CDR3nt: TGTGCCAGCAGCCAAGATCAGAGGACTGAAGCTTTCTTT

abundance: .
j_gene: TRBJ1-4
v_gene: TRBV6-6
d_gene: .
CDR3aa: CASRGLVVATNEKLFF
CDR3nt: TGTGCCAGCAGGGGCCTTGTTGTAGCAACTAATGAAAAACTGTTTTTT

abundance: .
j_gene: TRBJ2-3
v_gene: TRBV15
d_gene: TRBD2
CDR3aa: CATSTDASGARTDTQYF
CDR3nt: TGTGCCACCTCGACTGATGCTAGCGGGGCCCGTACAGATACGCAGTATTTT

abundance: .
j_gene: TRBJ2-1
v_gene: TRBV2
d_gene: TRBD2
CDR3aa: CASSDERGNNEQFF
CDR3nt: TGTGCCAGCAGTGACGAGCGGGGTAACAATGAGCAGTTCTTC

abundance: .
j_gene: TRBJ2-7
v_gene: TRBV28
d_gene: TRBD1
CDR3aa: CASRQGYEQYF
CDR3nt: TGTGCCAGCAGACAGGGGTACGAGCAGTACTTC

abundance: .
j_gene: TRBJ2-3
v_gene: TRBV2
d_gene: TRBD2
CDR3aa: CASRRSSGNSDTQYF
CDR3nt: TGTGCCAGCAGGCGTTCTAGCGGGAACTCGGATACGCAGTATTTT

abundance: .
j_gene: TRBJ2-1
v_gene: TRBV4-1
d_gene: .
CDR3aa: CASSPPFGGEQFF
CDR3nt: TGCGCCAGCAGCCCCCCATTTGGCGGTGAGCAGTTCTTC

abundance: .
j_gene: TRBJ2-3
v_gene: TRBV5-4
d_gene: TRBD2
CDR3aa: CASSLRVAGSTDTQYF
CDR3nt: TGTGCCAGCAGCTTGAGGGTAGCGGGGAGCACAGATACGCAGTATTTT

abundance: .
j_gene: TRBJ2-3
v_gene: TRBV10-3
d_gene: .
CDR3aa: CAIPTMDTQYF
CDR3nt: TGTGCCATCCCTACGATGGATACGCAGTATTTT

abundance: .
j_gene: TRBJ1-2
v_gene: TRBV6-6
d_gene: .
CDR3aa: CASSGREDFGYTF
CDR3nt: TGTGCCAGCAGTGGACGGGAGGACTTTGGCTACACCTTC

abundance: .
j_gene: TRBJ2-7
v_gene: TRBV27
d_gene: TRBD1
CDR3aa: CASSPSLDRGEQYF
CDR3nt: TGTGCCAGCAGCCCCTCCCTCGACAGGGGCGAGCAGTACTTC

abundance: .
j_gene: TRBJ1-2
v_gene: TRBV9
d_gene: .
CDR3aa: CASSVAEEAYGYTF
CDR3nt: TGTGCCAGCAGCGTAGCAGAGGAGGCCTATGGCTACACCTTC

abundance: .
j_gene: TRBJ2-3
v_gene: TRBV19
d_gene: TRBD1
CDR3aa: CASSISRTGATDTQYF
CDR3nt: TGTGCCAGTAGTATTTCTAGGACAGGGGCGACAGATACGCAGTATTTT

abundance: .
j_gene: TRBJ2-7
v_gene: TRBV2
d_gene: .
CDR3aa: CASSEPPGEQYF
CDR3nt: TGTGCCAGCAGTGAACCCCCGGGGGAGCAGTACTTC

abundance: .
j_gene: TRBJ2-3
v_gene: TRBV9
d_gene: .
CDR3aa: CASSVDDYQDTQYF
CDR3nt: TGTGCCAGCAGCGTAGACGACTATCAAGATACGCAGTATTTT

abundance: .
j_gene: TRBJ2-1
v_gene: TRBV7-2
d_gene: TRBD1
CDR3aa: CASSLGQGPYNEQFF
CDR3nt: TGTGCCAGCAGCCTCGGACAGGGGCCCTACAATGAGCAGTTCTTC